A selection of T cell receptor beta chains follows, all from one sample in a study of cytomegalovirus exposure and HLA in healthy donors. TCRdb's copy holds only in-frame clones and misses some; the assay was immunoSEQ multiplex PCR. The sample yields 150,000 to 200,000 clones, around 77% seen once. The material sequenced was PBMCs. The receptors come from a middle-aged woman in good health and CMV-seronegative. The CDR3 runs from the conserved cysteine through the conserved F or W. D genes are given only for firm matches. Clone size is given for some rows only: seen once, a few or many times, or a class if the clone is expanded.

v_call	d_call	clone_size	j_call	cdr3_aa	cdr3_nt
TRBV19	-	few	TRBJ2-1	CASSQRGGYNEQFF	TGTGCCAGTAGTCAGAGGGGAGGCTACAATGAGCAGTTCTTC
TRBV7-3	-	-	TRBJ2-6	CASSLQGTANVLTF	TGTGCCAGCAGCTTGCAGGGAACGGCCAACGTCCTGACTTTC
TRBV25-1	-	once	TRBJ1-1	CASSEYSPQMNTEAFF	TGTGCCAGCAGTGAATATTCCCCTCAGATGAACACTGAAGCTTTCTTT
TRBV5-6	TRBD1	-	TRBJ1-5	CASSLMVAGGEDQPQHF	TGTGCCAGCAGCTTGATGGTGGCAGGGGGCGAAGATCAGCCCCAGCATTTT
TRBV5-6	TRBD2	-	TRBJ2-1	CASSLQPGLVHDEQFF	TGTGCCAGCAGCTTGCAACCTGGACTAGTCCATGATGAGCAGTTCTTC
TRBV7-3	-	-	TRBJ2-2	CASSSGNTGELFF	TGTGCCAGCAGCTCGGGGAACACCGGGGAGCTGTTTTTT
TRBV15	-	-	TRBJ2-7	CATSREAGTSYEQYF	TGTGCCACCAGCAGAGAGGCGGGAACCTCCTACGAGCAGTACTTC
TRBV19	TRBD1	-	TRBJ1-5	CASRRDSSHNQPQHF	TGTGCCAGTAGAAGGGACAGCTCACACAATCAGCCCCAGCATTTT
TRBV6-1	-	-	TRBJ1-2	CASSGEWGRLNYGYTF	TGTGCCAGCAGTGGGGAATGGGGCCGCCTCAACTATGGCTACACCTTC
TRBV2	-	-	TRBJ1-4	CASTYSSTNEKLFF	TGTGCCAGCACCTACAGCTCAACTAATGAAAAACTGTTTTTT
TRBV27	-	few	TRBJ2-7	CASSLGSSGEQYF	TGTGCCAGCAGTTTGGGTAGCTCCGGCGAGCAGTACTTC
TRBV2	TRBD2	-	TRBJ2-5	CASSGTSGRVGETQYF	TGTGCCAGCAGTGGGACTAGCGGGAGGGTAGGAGAGACCCAGTACTTC
TRBV7-6	TRBD2	-	TRBJ2-2	CASSLQSLAGSPGELFF	TGTGCCAGCAGCTTACAAAGTCTAGCGGGATCCCCCGGGGAGCTGTTTTTT
TRBV2	-	few	TRBJ2-3	CASRLEIGTDTQYF	TGTGCCAGCAGACTCGAGATTGGCACAGATACGCAGTATTTT
TRBV19	TRBD2	-	TRBJ2-6	CASSIDGLAGTGANVLTF	TGTGCCAGTAGTATAGATGGACTAGCGGGAACTGGGGCCAACGTCCTGACTTTC
TRBV19	TRBD2	-	TRBJ2-1	CASSKASPGLAGLYNEQFF	TGTGCCAGTAGTAAGGCTTCTCCTGGACTAGCGGGCCTCTACAATGAGCAGTTCTTC
TRBV2	-	-	TRBJ1-4	CASSEGTAFNEKLFF	TGTGCCAGCAGTGAAGGGACAGCCTTTAATGAAAAACTGTTTTTT
TRBV7-6	TRBD1	-	TRBJ2-7	CASSLGTGGANEQYF	TGTGCCAGCAGCTTAGGGACAGGGGGCGCGAACGAGCAGTACTTC
TRBV6-6	TRBD2	-	TRBJ2-1	CASRKDGTSGTNEQFF	TGTGCCAGCAGGAAGGATGGGACTAGCGGGACAAATGAGCAGTTCTTC
TRBV5-1	-	-	TRBJ2-1	CASAVLQVYNEQFF	TGCGCCAGTGCGGTCCTACAGGTTTACAATGAGCAGTTCTTC
TRBV27	TRBD1	-	TRBJ1-1	CASRDRGDTEAFF	TGTGCCAGCAGGGACAGGGGGGACACTGAAGCTTTCTTT
TRBV6-5	-	few	TRBJ1-5	CASSIRGNQPQHF	TGTGCCAGCTCAATCAGGGGAAATCAGCCCCAGCATTTT
TRBV6-1	-	-	TRBJ2-7	CATLPGHTSSYEQYF	TGTGCCACACTACCGGGACACACGAGCTCCTACGAGCAGTACTTC
TRBV25-1	-	-	TRBJ1-5	CASSESEGQPQHF	TGTGCCAGCAGTGAATCTGAGGGTCAGCCCCAGCATTTT
TRBV6-1	TRBD2	-	TRBJ2-2	CASRSGKGGTGELFF	TGTGCCAGCAGAAGCGGGAAAGGAGGCACCGGGGAGCTGTTTTTT
TRBV27	-	-	TRBJ2-6	CASSFLASSGANVLTF	TGTGCCAGCAGTTTCCTCGCCAGCTCTGGGGCCAACGTCCTGACTTTC
TRBV7-8	TRBD2	-	TRBJ2-2	CASSSRSGRDTGELFF	TGTGCCAGCAGCTCCCGGTCGGGGAGGGACACCGGGGAGCTGTTTTTT
TRBV7-9	-	-	TRBJ2-3	CASSFNRDTDTQYF	TGTGCCAGCAGCTTCAACAGGGATACAGATACGCAGTATTTT
TRBV25-1	-	-	TRBJ2-2	CASSDPTSRTNTGELFF	TGTGCCAGCAGTGACCCTACTAGCAGAACGAACACCGGGGAGCTGTTTTTT
TRBV28	TRBD1	-	TRBJ1-1	CASSASRGVTEAFF	TGTGCCAGCTCCGCCTCCAGGGGGGTCACTGAAGCTTTCTTT
TRBV11-3	TRBD2	-	TRBJ2-3	CASSPGTSVSTDTQYF	TGTGCCAGCAGCCCCGGGACTAGCGTCAGCACAGATACGCAGTATTTT
TRBV28	-	-	TRBJ2-6	CASSGGQKSGANVLTF	TGTGCCAGCAGCGGGGGACAGAAATCTGGGGCCAACGTCCTGACTTTC
TRBV7-3	-	-	TRBJ2-7	CASSLSYAGTYEQYF	TGTGCCAGCAGCTTATCGTATGCAGGCACCTACGAGCAGTACTTC
TRBV9	-	-	TRBJ1-1	CASSVLPTRTANTEAFF	TGTGCCAGCAGCGTACTCCCGACTAGGACGGCGAACACTGAAGCTTTCTTT
TRBV5-4	TRBD2	once	TRBJ2-7	CASSAGTSGINSYEQYF	TGTGCCAGCAGCGCCGGGACTAGCGGGATCAACTCCTACGAGCAGTACTTC